This entry lists 9 T cell receptor beta chains sequenced from one sample in a study of CXCR3-negative and CXCR3-positive naive CD8 T cells. Study outcomes and limitations: The study found more hydrophobic TRB CDR3s in CXCR3-positive naive cells than in CXCR3-negative naive cells.

With UMI labels, 5' RACE was used to prepare the TRB cDNA libraries. TCRdb reprocessed the 5' RACE reads and stores each CDR3 protein as one record, lacking DNA. This repertoire includes some 120,000 distinct CDR3 sequences. Their recognized antigens are unknown. Input material: naive CXCR3+ CD8+ T cells from blood. Noted subset: CD45RO-CCR7+CD27+CD95- naive CD8+ T cells expressing CXCR3 (TNR3+). All receptors derive from a human donor in good health. Some clones in this sample may be carry-over from other donors' samples.

The rearrangement uses TRBV6-6 and TRBJ2-5; absent DNA, TCRdb's TRBD1 call cannot be checked. Germline V gives CDR1 MNHNY, CDR2 SVGAGI (reference sequence). The CDR3 is 15 residues long. CDR3 loop: CASSYGTGFQETQYF.

V gene TRBV15 combines with J gene TRBJ2-2; the D call from TCRdb, TRBD1, cannot be confirmed without DNA. Per the germline V gene, CDR1 is LNHNV and CDR2 is YYDKDF (reference sequence). This CDR3 comprises 16 residues. CDR3 loop: CATSRDGSGSAGELFF.

The V call is TRBV11-2, the J call TRBJ2-7; with no DNA, the TCRdb D assignment of TRBD1 cannot be verified. Germline CDR1 reads SGHAT; CDR2 reads FQNNGV. The CDR3 extends over 16 amino acids. The CDR3 spells CASSPRLGTESYEQYF.

CDR3: CAGVREGTGELFF. The chain is built from TRBV12-3 or TRBV12-4 and TRBJ2-2; TCRdb's D call, TRBD1, is unchecked because there is no DNA. This CDR3 region has 13 residues.

The chain recombines TRBV4-2 with TRBJ1-1. The CDR3 sequence is 14 residues long. From germline, CDR1 is LGHNA and CDR2 YNFKEQ. CDR3 protein: CASTIAGGATEAFF.

V usage is TRBV6-5 and J usage is TRBJ2-7; TCRdb names TRBD2, which stays unverified in the absence of DNA. CDR3 size: 15 residues. Germline loops: CDR1 MNHEY, CDR2 SVGAGI. Here the CDR3 reads CASIGGDSRTYEQYF.

V and J are TRBV29-1 and TRBJ2-7; the TCRdb call, TRBD2, lacks DNA for checking. Germline V lookup: CDR1 SQVTM, CDR2 ANQGSEA. This CDR3 is built from 12 residues. The CDR3 reads CSVDAGGYEQYF.

This chain links TRBV4-1 with TRBJ1-2; as DNA is missing, the TRBD1 call by TCRdb cannot be tested. CDR1 and CDR2 from the germline V gene are MGHRA and YSYEKL. CDR3 length equals 14 residues. The CDR3: CASSHPTGTYGYTF.

The chain recombines TRBV29-1 with TRBJ2-7. This CDR3 is 13 amino acids long. Germline V CDR1 and CDR2: SQVTM, ANQGSEA. The CDR3: CSVHDTSEYEQYF.